Each of the 10 T cell receptor beta chains below was sequenced from the same sample in a study of OX40 agonist ivuxolimab in advanced cancers. Libraries were prepared by immunoSEQ multiplex PCR; TCRdb keeps only in-frame clonotypes and omits some of them. The data show tens of thousands of clones, roughly 86% seen once. Material: CD4+ or CD8+ T cells sorted from blood, obtained in a trial of the OX40 agonist ivuxolimab. The receptors here all came from an adult with an advanced solid tumor such as melanoma, head and neck, liver or kidney cancer.

The chain recombines TRBV7-9 with TRBJ2-7; D ambiguous. With 1 base removed from V and 2 bases from J, the gap between germline ends came to 6 bases. CDR1 is SEHNR, CDR2 FQNEAQ, per germline (reference sequence). This CDR3 has 13 residues. DNA for the CDR3: TGTGCCAGCAGCTTAGTGGGTCCCTACGAGCAGTACTTC. Its translation is CASSLVGPYEQYF.

The rearrangement links TRBV19 to TRBJ2-7; 9 nucleotides line up with TRBD1. Germline CDR1 and CDR2: LNHDA and SQIVND (reference sequence). V trimming: 1 base; J trimming: 6 bases; junction bases outside the gene matches: 10. This CDR3 is 16 amino acids long. The CDR3 reads CASSIVGGQGQGEQYF. Here the CDR3 DNA reads TGTGCCAGTAGTATAGTCGGGGGACAGGGTCAAGGCGAGCAGTACTTC.

V and J are TRBV29-1 and TRBJ2-1, with D possibly TRBD2 on 6 matching bases. V was trimmed by 6 bases and J by 4 bases, leaving 19 bases between them. Germline values: CDR1 SQVTM, CDR2 ANQGSEA. This CDR3 comprises 15 residues. CDR3 coding DNA: TGCAGCGTGGCTCCTTGGGACGGAGGGTACAATGAGCAGTTCTTC. Translating gives CSVAPWDGGYNEQFF.

This clone was seen a single time. This chain uses TRBV9 with TRBJ2-1, with a tentative D call TRBD1 (5 bases). Trimming took off 0 bases at V and 10 bases at J, with 17 bases between the two ends. The CDR3 consists of 15 residues. Germline CDR1 SGDLS, CDR2 YYNGEE. In DNA, the CDR3 is TGTGCCAGCAGCGTAGCTACAGGCAGGGTGGAGGAGCAGTTCTTC. Translation: CASSVATGRVEEQFF.

J is TRBJ2-6 and V is TRBV11-2, with TRBD2 matching 12 bases. V gave up 5 bases and J gave up 1 base; unmatched junction bases: 3. Germline-derived CDR1 and CDR2 are SGHAT and FQNNGV. There are 17 residues in the CDR3. The CDR3 sequence: CASSTTSGGSGANVLTF. CDR3 DNA: TGTGCCAGCAGCACGACTAGCGGGGGTTCTGGGGCCAACGTCCTGACTTTC.

This clone came up once. This chain uses TRBV10-3 with TRBJ2-2; the match to TRBD2 covers 8 bases. Germline CDR1 ENHRY, CDR2 SYGVKD. This CDR3 spans 13 amino acids. V dropped 11 bases and J dropped 5; count of bases not matched to a gene: 7. CDR3 sequence reads: CALQRELTGELFF. The CDR3 nucleotides read TGTGCCCTCCAGCGGGAGTTAACCGGGGAGCTGTTTTTT.

The V call is TRBV29-1, the J call TRBJ2-5; possibly TRBD2 for D (6 bases). Matching the DNA end better, TRBJ2-7 makes the J call doubtful. CDR3 length: 13 amino acids. The germline V gene has CDR1 SQVTM and CDR2 ANQGSEA. The CDR3 spells CSVAFGRAYEQYF. CDR3 bases: TGCAGCGTTGCGTTCGGGAGAGCCTACGAGCAGTACTTC.

V and J are TRBV6-5 and TRBJ1-1; no definite D call. This CDR3 spans 13 amino acids. Trimming removed 5 bases at V and 4 bases at J, with 11 bases between. Germline lookup yields CDR1 MNHEY and CDR2 SVGAGI. As DNA, the CDR3 is TGTGCCAGCAGTCACCCGGGGAGCACTGAAGCTTTCTTT. It is translated as CASSHPGSTEAFF.

This clone is a singleton in its sample. This chain connects TRBV5-6 to TRBJ2-7; the match to TRBD2 covers 8 bases. Looked up from germline, CDR1 is SGHDT and CDR2 is YYEEEE. The CDR3 has 17 amino acids. J lost 7 bases, V lost 4 bases, and 19 bases had no gene match. CDR3 loop: CASSPMGGGGRTGEQYF. The CDR3 coding sequence is TGTGCCAGCAGCCCAATGGGGGGAGGCGGGAGGACTGGGGAGCAGTACTTC.

The rearrangement joins TRBV5-1 to TRBJ2-3; TRBD1 matches at 7 bases. Losses at the gene ends were 5 bases for V and 0 bases for J; bases not matched to a gene: 6. Germline CDR1 is SGHRS and CDR2 is YFSETQ. The CDR3 runs 15 residues. CDR3 region: CASRPGTVSTDTQYF. For the CDR3, the DNA is TGCGCCAGCAGACCCGGGACAGTCAGCACAGATACGCAGTATTTT. Full variable domain (missing parts from reference TRBV5-1 and TRBJ2-3): KAGVTQTPRYLIKTRGQQVTLSCSPISGHRSVSWYQQTPGQGLQFLFEYFSETQRNKGNFPGRFSGRQFSNSRSEMNVSTLELGDSALYLCASRPGTVSTDTQYFGPGTRLTVL.